Listed below are T cell receptor beta chains from one sample, sequenced in a study of blood T cell repertoires in COVID-19. Sequencing used immunoSEQ multiplex PCR; TCRdb keeps in-frame clones, though not all of them. The table has some 100,000 clones, roughly 90% seen once. The sequenced sample consisted of peripheral blood. The receptors were sampled from a man aged 30-40 years in a cohort sampled during active COVID-19. Each CDR3 is given with its conserved first and last residue. A D gene is named only where the DNA matches it firmly. Clone size is shown for a subset of rows, as once, few, many or a class of expanded clone.

>.|TRBV19|.|14|TRBJ2-1
CASSIGGTYNEQFF
TGTGCCAGTAGTATAGGAGGGACCTACAATGAGCAGTTCTTC
>.|TRBV21-1|.|16|TRBJ2-2
CASSSRTGANTGELFF
TGTGCCAGCAGCTCGAGGACAGGCGCGAACACCGGGGAGCTGTTTTTT
>once|TRBV28|TRBD1|14|TRBJ1-1
CASTQYTGGTEAFF
TGTGCCAGCACCCAGTACACAGGGGGAACTGAAGCTTTCTTT
>.|TRBV11-3|TRBD1|14|TRBJ1-2
CASSLDRDGYGYTF
TGTGCCAGCAGCTTGGACAGGGACGGCTATGGCTACACCTTC
>.|TRBV9|.|13|TRBJ2-3
CASSEAFTDTQYF
TGTGCCAGCAGTGAAGCATTCACAGATACGCAGTATTTT
>.|TRBV6-5|TRBD1|15|TRBJ2-7
CASRPPGQGTYEQYF
TGTGCCAGCAGACCTCCGGGACAGGGAACCTACGAGCAGTACTTC
>.|TRBV19|TRBD1|15|TRBJ1-2
CASSTKTGGNYGYTF
TGTGCCAGTAGTACCAAGACAGGGGGCAACTATGGCTACACCTTC
>.|TRBV5-4|TRBD1|13|TRBJ2-7
CASRPGQGLEQYF
TGTGCCAGCAGGCCCGGACAGGGACTCGAGCAGTACTTC
>.|TRBV28|.|14|TRBJ2-1
CASSPQGPLNEQFF
TGTGCCAGCAGTCCACAGGGACCGTTGAATGAGCAGTTCTTC
>.|TRBV18|TRBD1|16|TRBJ1-3
CASSPLQGALGNTIYF
TGTGCCAGCTCACCATTACAGGGGGCTCTTGGAAACACCATATATTTT
>.|TRBV5-8|TRBD2|15|TRBJ2-3
CASSYGLAAVNTQYF
TGTGCCAGCAGCTACGGACTAGCGGCGGTAAATACGCAGTATTTT
>.|TRBV9|TRBD2|18|TRBJ2-1
CASSVEGAGGPSYNEQFF
TGTGCCAGCAGCGTAGAAGGGGCGGGGGGTCCCTCCTACAATGAGCAGTTCTTC
>.|TRBV10-3|TRBD1|14|TRBJ2-5
CAISIGTGAETQYF
TGTGCCATCAGTATCGGGACAGGGGCAGAGACCCAGTACTTC
>.|TRBV7-9|TRBD2|16|TRBJ2-3
CASSLGGGAGTDTQYF
TGTGCCAGCAGCTTAGGCGGGGGGGCCGGCACAGATACGCAGTATTTT
>.|TRBV30|.|15|TRBJ2-6
CAWSVQASGANVLTF
TGTGCCTGGAGTGTACAGGCCTCTGGGGCCAACGTCCTGACTTTC
>.|TRBV19|.|13|TRBJ1-1
CASSIAENTEAFF
TGTGCCAGTAGTATCGCGGAGAACACTGAAGCTTTCTTT
>.|TRBV10-3|.|14|TRBJ1-3
CAIMAQGKGDTIYF
TGTGCCATCATGGCTCAGGGGAAGGGAGACACCATATATTTT
>once|TRBV7-2|.|14|TRBJ2-5
CASSPSGLQETQYF
TGTGCCAGCAGCCCTAGTGGACTACAAGAGACCCAGTACTTC
>once|TRBV2|.|13|TRBJ2-3
CASRQGPADTQYF
TGTGCCAGCAGGCAGGGCCCCGCAGATACGCAGTATTTT
>.|TRBV5-4|TRBD1|14|TRBJ2-5
CASRARTGEETQYF
TGTGCCAGCAGGGCCCGGACAGGGGAGGAGACCCAGTACTTC
>.|TRBV3-1/TRBV3-2|TRBD1|17|TRBJ1-2
CASSQTTGTGGKNGYTF
TGTGCCAGCAGCCAAACTACCGGGACAGGGGGCAAAAATGGCTACACCTTC
>.|TRBV6-5|.|15|TRBJ1-6
CASRPPGSYNSPLHF
TGTGCCAGCAGGCCCCCGGGGTCCTATAATTCACCCCTCCACTTT
>.|TRBV3-1/TRBV3-2|.|15|TRBJ1-6
CASSQGGPDNSPLHF
TGTGCCAGCAGCCAAGGGGGGCCCGATAATTCACCCCTCCACTTT
>.|TRBV20-1|.|15|TRBJ1-5
CSASRGGGNNQPQHF
TGCAGTGCTAGTCGGGGTGGGGGGAACAATCAGCCCCAGCATTTT
>.|TRBV2|TRBD1|16|TRBJ2-1
CASSGTGKLGYNEQFF
TGTGCCAGCAGCGGGACAGGGAAATTGGGCTACAATGAGCAGTTCTTC
>.|TRBV7-3|TRBD1|15|TRBJ1-6
CASSLSGQGNSPLHF
TGTGCCAGCAGCTTAAGCGGACAGGGTAATTCACCCCTCCACTTT
>.|TRBV18|.|18|TRBJ1-1
CASSLVNAGAGVSTEAFF
TGTGCCAGCTCACTCGTTAATGCGGGGGCAGGGGTGAGCACTGAAGCTTTCTTT
>.|TRBV19|.|13|TRBJ1-2
CASSIDDSYGYTF
TGTGCCAGTAGTATAGACGACAGCTATGGCTACACCTTC
>.|TRBV3-1/TRBV3-2|TRBD1|17|TRBJ2-2
CASSQTGQGARGGELFF
TGTGCCAGCAGCCAAACAGGACAGGGGGCACGAGGCGGGGAGCTGTTTTTT
>.|TRBV6-2/TRBV6-3|.|14|TRBJ1-1
CASSSNTGGTEAFF
TGTGCCAGCAGCTCAAACACCGGGGGCACTGAAGCTTTCTTT
>.|TRBV6-2/TRBV6-3|TRBD1|14|TRBJ2-7
CASTPPWGTGGLYF
TGTGCCAGCACCCCCCCATGGGGGACAGGGGGCCTGTACTTC
>.|TRBV30|.|14|TRBJ2-1
CAWSLMAVYNEQFF
TGTGCCTGGAGCTTGATGGCGGTCTACAATGAGCAGTTCTTC
>.|TRBV6-5|.|13|TRBJ1-4
CASKAGGNEKLFF
TGTGCCAGCAAGGCGGGAGGGAATGAAAAACTGTTTTTT
>.|TRBV29-1|TRBD1|13|TRBJ2-5
CSVGRGLQETQYF
TGCAGCGTTGGAAGGGGGCTCCAAGAGACCCAGTACTTC
>.|TRBV5-4|TRBD1|16|TRBJ2-1
CASSLVGQGGGDEQFF
TGTGCCAGCAGCTTGGTTGGACAGGGGGGAGGTGATGAGCAGTTCTTC
>.|TRBV6-5|.|12|TRBJ1-5
CASSNREQPQHF
TGTGCCAGCAGCAACAGGGAACAGCCCCAGCATTTT
>.|TRBV4-1|TRBD2|18|TRBJ2-4
CASSQGLLAGGAKNIQYF
TGCGCCAGCAGCCAAGGCCTCCTAGCGGGGGGAGCCAAAAACATTCAGTACTTC
>.|TRBV29-1|TRBD1|13|TRBJ2-7
CSVRQTGNHEQYF
TGCAGCGTTCGGCAGACAGGGAACCACGAGCAGTACTTC
>.|TRBV6-1|TRBD1|14|TRBJ2-7
CASSDPGQGYEQYF
TGTGCCAGCAGTGACCCGGGACAGGGCTACGAGCAGTACTTC
>few|TRBV28|.|17|TRBJ1-5
CASSLFQTGRIDQPQHF
TGTGCCAGCAGCCTCTTCCAGACAGGCCGCATTGATCAGCCCCAGCATTTT
>.|TRBV7-2|.|14|TRBJ2-3
CASSPEARADTQYF
TGTGCCAGCAGCCCCGAGGCGAGGGCAGATACGCAGTATTTT
>.|TRBV7-6|.|17|TRBJ2-3
CASSLAEWGGQTDTQYF
TGTGCCAGCAGCTTAGCGGAGTGGGGGGGGCAAACAGATACGCAGTATTTT
>.|TRBV3-1/TRBV3-2|TRBD1|14|TRBJ1-1
CASSYRGRETEAFF
TGTGCCAGCAGCTACAGGGGGCGGGAGACTGAAGCTTTCTTT
>few|TRBV3-1/TRBV3-2|TRBD1|14|TRBJ1-1
CASSNRDSLLAPFF
TGTGCCAGCAGCAATCGGGACAGTCTTTTGGCTCCTTTCTTT
>.|TRBV6-1|.|14|TRBJ1-5
CASSENSPHQPQHF
TGTGCCAGCAGTGAGAACAGCCCCCATCAGCCCCAGCATTTT
>once|TRBV9|.|15|TRBJ1-2
CASSVGREVSYGYTF
TGTGCCAGCAGCGTAGGCAGGGAAGTTAGCTATGGCTACACCTTC
>.|TRBV30|.|13|TRBJ2-1
CAWSVGLYNEQFF
TGTGCCTGGAGTGTTGGCCTGTACAATGAGCAGTTCTTC
>.|TRBV3-1/TRBV3-2|.|15|TRBJ2-3
CASSPSVAGAGTQYF
TGTGCCAGCAGCCCTAGCGTCGCGGGGGCAGGTACGCAGTATTTT
>.|TRBV29-1|TRBD1|13|TRBJ1-6
CSATDRGNSPLHF
TGCAGCGCAACGGACAGGGGTAATTCACCCCTCCACTTT
>once|TRBV13|TRBD2|18|TRBJ2-5
CASSLRRLAGGPRETQYF
TGTGCCAGCAGCTTACGTCGGCTAGCGGGGGGCCCTCGGGAGACCCAGTACTTC
>.|TRBV4-3|.|14|TRBJ1-1
CASSQDRMNTEAFF
TGCGCCAGCAGCCAAGATCGTATGAACACTGAAGCTTTCTTT
>.|TRBV18|TRBD1|13|TRBJ2-1
CASSGTGDDKQFF
TGTGCCAGCTCCGGGACAGGGGATGACAAGCAGTTCTTC
>once|TRBV5-5|TRBD1|19|TRBJ1-4
CASSLEGTGRTPRYEKLFF
TGTGCCAGCAGCTTGGAGGGGACAGGGAGGACCCCCCGGTATGAAAAACTGTTTTTT
>.|TRBV2|TRBD1|13|TRBJ1-2
CASTLDRVSGYTF
TGTGCCAGCACCCTTGACAGGGTCAGTGGCTACACCTTC
>.|TRBV6-6|.|14|TRBJ1-6
CASSRGDHNSPLHF
TGTGCCAGCAGTCGGGGAGACCATAATTCACCCCTCCACTTT